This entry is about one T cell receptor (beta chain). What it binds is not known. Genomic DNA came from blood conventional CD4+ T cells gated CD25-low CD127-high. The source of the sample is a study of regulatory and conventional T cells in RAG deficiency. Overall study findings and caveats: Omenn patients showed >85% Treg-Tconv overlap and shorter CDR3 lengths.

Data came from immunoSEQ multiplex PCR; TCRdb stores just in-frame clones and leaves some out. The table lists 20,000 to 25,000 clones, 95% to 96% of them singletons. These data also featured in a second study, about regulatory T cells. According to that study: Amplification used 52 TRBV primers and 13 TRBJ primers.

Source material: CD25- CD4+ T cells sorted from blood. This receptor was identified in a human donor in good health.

CDR3 DNA sequence: TGCAGCGTTGAATCAGGGCTCGGGAGTGAAGCTTTCTTT. This translates into CSVESGLGSEAFF. The chain carries TRBV29-1 and TRBJ1-1, with D perhaps matching TRBD1 (5 bases). This CDR3 has 13 amino acids. In germline, CDR1 is SQVTM, CDR2 ANQGSEA. V gave up 2 bases and J gave up 7 bases, with 14 bases separating them.